This T cell receptor beta chain was recovered during a study of T-cell memory formation after mild COVID-19. Study-wide background: TCR clusters were mostly confined to one donor each.

TCRdb re-called the 5' RACE reads through MiXCR, storing one row per CDR3 protein. This table has fewer than 350,000 distinct CDR3 sequences, approximately 7.6% appearing once. Study findings and constraints: Contracting CD4+ clones lay largely in CM and EM, with CD8+ ones residing in EMRA.

Germline V gene data show CDR1 as SGHVS and CDR2 as FQNEAQ. V lost 1 base and J lost 4, with 12 bases in between. The CDR3 loop spans 15 amino acids. Comment on this clonotype: As yet, its antigen is unknown.

The sample consisted of PBMCs or a T cell subset sorted from them (not recorded which). The clonotype was recovered from a young man who had mild COVID-19 (a few samples of this study predate the infection). Cell type and time point are not known. V gene TRBV7-8 combines with J gene TRBJ2-3, with a weak D call TRBD2 (5 bases). CDR3 amino acids: CASSLGGPEADTQYF. CDR3 nucleotide sequence: TGTGCCAGCAGCTTAGGGGGTCCGGAGGCAGATACGCAGTATTTT.